This T cell receptor (beta chain) stems from a study of long-term antiretroviral therapy in people with HIV. Roughly 0.95-11 million cryopreserved PBMC were held in samples before DNA extraction. The ends lost 5 bases at V and 3 bases at J; junction bases unmatched: 7. Germline V gene lookup returns CDR1 PRHDT and CDR2 FYEKMQ (reference sequence). This CDR3 contains 15 residues. In the case of this clone: The antigen remains undetermined.

General study findings and limits: ART adherence, viral resistance and therapy changes were undocumented. HIV repertoires covered narrower CDR3 length ranges than controls did.

Survey level was the resolution at which the v3.0 immunoSEQ assay ran. The sequencing target was 40,000-50,000 T-cell genomes per sample. Some clones are missing from TCRdb's copy, which holds only in-frame ones; the method was immunoSEQ multiplex PCR. The table lists over 15,000 clones, roughly 83% of them singletons. Sequencing was performed on unsorted PBMCs, taken 0.9 years after starting antiretroviral therapy. The receptor's source is a young man with HIV. This chain joins TRBV13 and TRBJ2-5, with 9 bases that match TRBD2. CDR3 sequence reads: CASSRLGTSKETQYF. CDR3 sequence (DNA): TGTGCCAGCAGCCGACTCGGGACTAGCAAAGAGACCCAGTACTTC.